A single sample is the source of the 28 T cell receptor beta chains below, sequenced in a study of cytomegalovirus exposure and HLA in healthy donors. 13 Jbeta primers and 60 Vbeta primers were used for the PCR. Clones were read by immunoSEQ multiplex PCR, and TCRdb kept only the in-frame ones, dropping some. Among approximately 200,000 clones listed, 84% were seen once. The sequencing input was PBMCs. These receptors came from a boy aged 5-17 years in good health and CMV-seronegative.

This chain uses TRBV4-1 with TRBJ2-7; TRBD2 matches 7 bases. Germline V lookup: CDR1 MGHRA, CDR2 YSYEKL. The CDR3 length is 15 residues. With V trimmed by 0 bases and J by 6 bases, 8 bases remained unmatched. The chain's CDR3 is CASSQDLGGSREQYF. The CDR3 DNA reads TGCGCCAGCAGCCAAGATTTGGGCGGGAGTCGCGAGCAGTACTTC.

This clone was picked up one time. The rearrangement uses TRBV5-6 and TRBJ2-7; 14 nucleotides agree with TRBD2. Trimming took 4 bases from V and 3 from J; bases not matched to a gene: 9. This CDR3 has 17 amino acids. CDR1 is SGHDT, CDR2 YYEEEE, per germline. CDR3 loop: CASSPDTGTSGGYEQYF. CDR3 nucleotide sequence: TGTGCCAGCAGCCCGGACACCGGGACTAGCGGGGGCTACGAGCAGTACTTC.

The chain is built from TRBV7-3 and TRBJ2-3, with D possibly TRBD2 on 6 matching bases. V shed 5 bases and J shed 0 bases, with 9 bases lying between them. CDR1 and CDR2 (germline): SGHTA, FQGTGA. The CDR3 spans 14 residues. CDR3 sequence reads: CASSPSGSTDTQYF. In DNA form, the CDR3 reads TGTGCCAGCAGCCCGAGCGGGAGCACAGATACGCAGTATTTT.

Concerning this clone itself: The sample contains more than one DNA sequence encoding this CDR3. V usage is TRBV6-5 and J usage is TRBJ1-1; D might be TRBD1 (6 bases). This CDR3 has 14 amino acids. The germline gives CDR1 MNHEY, CDR2 SVGAGI. V was shortened by 3 bases and J by 2 bases, with 10 bases between the two germline ends. As DNA, the CDR3 is TGTGCCAGCAGTTATTCAGGGGTCAACACTGAAGCTTTCTTT. Its translation: CASSYSGVNTEAFF.

This chain connects TRBV5-1 to TRBJ1-2, with D possibly matching TRBD1 (6 bases). The CDR3 contains 15 residues. Germline lookup yields CDR1 SGHRS and CDR2 YFSETQ. V was trimmed by 5 bases and J by 4 bases, leaving 18 bases between them. The CDR3 DNA sequence: TGCGCCAGCAGTACCGGGACAAATATACGCTATGGCTACACCTTC. Encoded protein: CASSTGTNIRYGYTF.

The chain couples TRBV5-4 to TRBJ1-5, with a weak D call TRBD1 (6 bases). Trimming took off 4 bases at V and 4 bases at J, with 9 bases between the two ends. The CDR3 has 13 amino acids. Germline CDR1 SGHNT, CDR2 YYREEE (reference sequence). The CDR3 loop is CASSRDTNQPQHF. CDR3 sequence (DNA): TGTGCCAGCAGCCGGGACACTAATCAGCCCCAGCATTTT.

This rearrangement joins TRBV4-3 to TRBJ2-7, with TRBD2 matching over 9 bases. V was clipped by 0 bases and J by 3 bases; unmatched bases: 9. Germline lookup yields CDR1 LGHNA and CDR2 YSLEER. CDR3 length: 17 residues. The CDR3 DNA sequence: TGCGCCAGCAGCCAAGACATTAGCGGGGGATTCTTCTACGAGCAGTACTTC. It yields the protein CASSQDISGGFFYEQYF.

J is TRBJ1-3 and V is TRBV6-1, with a possible D match to TRBD1 (6 bases). The CDR3 length is 14 residues. Trimming shortened V by 6 bases and J by 5 bases, and 14 bases separated the two germline ends. Germline lookup yields CDR1 MNHNS and CDR2 SASEGT. The CDR3 region is CASRLGQTRNTIYF. CDR3 nucleotides: TGTGCCAGCAGGTTAGGACAGACTAGAAACACCATATATTTT.

The chain recombines TRBV29-1 with TRBJ2-7; 10 nucleotides line up with TRBD2. Germline V gives CDR1 SQVTM, CDR2 ANQGSEA. With 5 bases clipped from V and 2 bases from J, the junction kept 6 bases outside the gene matches. This CDR3 has 14 residues. The CDR3 DNA follows: TGCAGCGTTTCCGGAGCGGGAGGGCCCTACGAGCAGTACTTC. Protein: CSVSGAGGPYEQYF.

This clone was observed a few times. This chain uses TRBV5-1 with TRBJ1-2, with 7 bases aligning to TRBD1. There are 14 residues in the CDR3. J lost 4 bases, V lost 6 bases, and 9 bases had no gene match. Germline V gene sequence: CDR1 SGHRS, CDR2 YFSETQ. The CDR3 spells CASKGRQGFYGYTF. The CDR3 nucleotides are TGCGCCAGCAAAGGAAGACAGGGTTTCTATGGCTACACCTTC.

The genes are TRBV5-6 and TRBJ1-2, with 8 bases lining up with TRBD1. There are 14 residues in the CDR3. Germline loops: CDR1 SGHDT, CDR2 YYEEEE. The V gene end was trimmed by 0 bases and the J gene end by 6 bases; junction bases not matched to a gene: 4. The CDR3 loop reads CASSLEDRVDGYTF. CDR3 nucleotide sequence: TGTGCCAGCAGCTTGGAGGACAGGGTTGATGGCTACACCTTC.

The chain joins TRBV27 to TRBJ2-7, with 8 nucleotides matching TRBD2. Germline CDR1 and CDR2: MNHEY and SMNVEV (reference sequence). This CDR3 spans 18 amino acids. The J segment lost 2 bases and the V segment lost 11 bases, leaving 23 bases of the junction unmatched. The chain's CDR3 is CASSPRAGRTSIPYEQYF. The CDR3, as DNA: TGTGCCTCATCTCCGAGGGCTGGGAGGACTAGCATCCCCTACGAGCAGTACTTC.

In the case of this clone: Other DNA sequences within the sample encode an identical CDR3. The rearrangement joins TRBV5-6 to TRBJ1-1, with D tentatively TRBD1 (5 bases). Germline lookup yields CDR1 SGHDT and CDR2 YYEEEE. The CDR3 consists of 13 residues. The V and J ends lost 1 base and 11 bases respectively, with 15 bases between them. This CDR3 reads CASSLWMGPEAFF. CDR3 in DNA: TGTGCCAGCAGCTTGTGGATGGGGCCGGAGGCTTTCTTT.

The V gene is TRBV6-5, the J gene TRBJ1-4; a weak D match, TRBD1 (5 bases). Germline V lookup: CDR1 MNHEY, CDR2 SVGAGI. The CDR3 spans 15 residues. Deletions cut 6 bases from V and 5 bases from J, with 16 bases between. The CDR3, as DNA: TGTGCCAGCAGCCCCGTTCCGGGGGTCAATGAAAAACTGTTTTTT. Protein sequence: CASSPVPGVNEKLFF.

This clone was seen a single time. The gene calls are TRBV7-2 and TRBJ1-2, with 12 bases identical to TRBD1. V lost 1 base, J lost 8 bases, and 11 bases stayed unmatched. The CDR3 is made up of 17 amino acids. Germline lookup yields CDR1 SGHTA and CDR2 FQGNSA. CDR3 bases: TGTGCCAGCAGCTTAGAGGCCCCGGGACAGGGGGCGCGGGGCTACACCTTC. Translated, it gives CASSLEAPGQGARGYTF.

The chain couples TRBV7-8 to TRBJ1-5; 7 nucleotides agree with TRBD1. J was trimmed by 2 bases and V by 8 bases; bases with no gene match: 3. CDR1 and CDR2 (germline): SGHVS, FQNEAQ. The CDR3 length is 13 residues. The CDR3 loop reads CASQGGGNQPQHF. The CDR3, as DNA: TGTGCCAGCCAAGGGGGCGGCAATCAGCCCCAGCATTTT.

The V and J genes are TRBV27 and TRBJ2-4; TRBD2 might be the D (7 bases). CDR3 size: 14 residues. CDR1 is MNHEY and CDR2 is SMNVEV in the germline V gene (reference sequence). The V end lost 9 bases, the J end lost 3 bases, and 15 bases lay between the germline ends. Here the CDR3 DNA reads TGTGCCAGTTCCAAGGGGGGGCTCAAAAACATTCAGTACTTC. This gives the protein CASSKGGLKNIQYF.

This clone appeared a single time. The chain is built from TRBV5-4 and TRBJ1-3; 9 nucleotides match TRBD1. The germline V gene encodes CDR1 SGHNT and CDR2 YYREEE (reference sequence). The CDR3 length is 16 residues. After removal of 8 bases from V and 4 bases from J, the junction contained 13 bases not matched to a gene. This chain's CDR3 is CASARGQGFSGNTIYF. DNA of the CDR3: TGTGCCAGTGCCCGGGGACAGGGTTTTTCCGGAAACACCATATATTTT.

The chain is built from TRBV18 and TRBJ2-5, with 7 bases that match TRBD2. Germline V CDR1 and CDR2: KGHSH, LQKENI. Trimming took 2 bases from V and 6 from J; bases not matched to a gene: 18. The CDR3 contains 18 residues. CDR3 loop: CASSPKAEEGGTSKTQYF. CDR3 bases: TGTGCCAGCTCACCAAAGGCGGAGGAGGGAGGGACCTCAAAGACCCAGTACTTC.

V usage is TRBV13 and J usage is TRBJ1-1, with D possibly being TRBD1 (5 bases). The CDR3 contains 14 residues. Per the germline V gene, CDR1 is PRHDT and CDR2 is FYEKMQ (reference sequence). With 0 bases removed from V and 7 bases from J, the gap between germline ends came to 12 bases. CDR3 protein: CASSLGQGGSEAFF. DNA of the CDR3: TGTGCCAGCAGCTTAGGGCAGGGAGGTAGTGAAGCTTTCTTT.

The V and J genes are TRBV30 and TRBJ1-2; the D is unclear. CDR3 size: 14 residues. The ends were cut back, 2 bases at V and 1 base at J, with 11 bases in the middle. Looked up from germline, CDR1 is GTSNPN and CDR2 is SVGIG (reference sequence). DNA of the CDR3: TGTGCCTGGAGTCGATTCGGAGTTAACTATGGCTACACCTTC. Protein product: CAWSRFGVNYGYTF.

The chain combines TRBV5-6 with TRBJ1-3, with 10 positions matching TRBD1. V gave up 3 bases and J gave up 0 bases; unmatched junction bases: 12. The CDR3 totals 19 residues. Germline V lookup: CDR1 SGHDT, CDR2 YYEEEE. Here the CDR3 reads CASSSTRDRGQSSGNTIYF. DNA of the CDR3: TGTGCCAGCAGCTCTACCCGGGACAGGGGACAGAGCTCTGGAAACACCATATATTTT.

The chain uses TRBV9 and TRBJ2-7; 8 bases fit TRBD2. V shed 4 bases and J 7 bases; nucleotides not matched to a gene: 13. The CDR3 covers 15 residues. CDR1 and CDR2 from the germline V gene are SGDLS and YYNGEE. This chain's CDR3 is CASSSRRAGAGEQYF. Written as DNA, the CDR3 is TGTGCCAGCAGCTCCCGGCGAGCGGGGGCCGGGGAGCAGTACTTC.

The CDR3 nucleotides read TGTGCCAGTAGTGCCTCGACAGGGGGAAATACCGGGGAGCTGTTTTTT. Residues: CASSASTGGNTGELFF. The chain is built from TRBV19 and TRBJ2-2, with 9 bases identical to TRBD1. The J segment lost 5 bases and the V segment lost 5 bases, leaving 9 bases of the junction unmatched. There are 16 residues in the CDR3. From germline, CDR1 is LNHDA and CDR2 SQIVND (reference sequence). Full variable domain (rest looked up from reference TRBV19 and TRBJ2-2): DGGITQSPKYLFRKEGQNVTLSCEQNLNHDAMYWYRQDPGQGLRLIYYSQIVNDFQKGDIAEGYSVSREKKESFPLTVTSAQKNPTAFYLCASSASTGGNTGELFFGEGSRLTVL.

V gene TRBV5-1 combines with J gene TRBJ1-1, with a possible D match to TRBD1 (5 bases). This CDR3 has 16 residues. Germline V CDR1 and CDR2: SGHRS, YFSETQ. V was shortened by 4 bases and J by 4 bases, with 20 bases between the two germline ends. CDR3 sequence (DNA): TGCGCCAGCAGCCCTAGCGCGAGACAGTCGGTCACTGAAGCTTTCTTT. It codes for CASSPSARQSVTEAFF.

The chain carries TRBV19 and TRBJ2-3; the D is unclear. The V and J ends lost 6 bases and 0 bases respectively, with 16 bases between them. CDR1 and CDR2 (germline): LNHDA, SQIVND (reference sequence). This CDR3 is 16 amino acids long. The CDR3, as DNA: TGTGCCAGTAGACTCCGCTCCACTGCTAGCACAGATACGCAGTATTTT. Protein: CASRLRSTASTDTQYF.

The rearrangement uses TRBV6-6 and TRBJ1-1, with D perhaps TRBD1 (5 bases). This CDR3 contains 12 residues. CDR1 MNHNY and CDR2 SVGAGI come from the germline V gene (reference sequence). V lost 5 bases and J 5 bases, leaving 9 bases between the germline ends. CDR3 protein: CASSRGWTEAFF. CDR3 sequence (DNA): TGTGCCAGCAGTCGGGGGTGGACTGAAGCTTTCTTT.

This sequence joins TRBV6-5 and TRBJ2-2, with D possibly matching TRBD1 (5 bases). Looked up from germline, CDR1 is MNHEY and CDR2 is SVGAGI. The CDR3 has 14 amino acids. Trimming stripped 8 bases from V and 9 bases from J, with 19 bases between. The CDR3 protein is CASQPEGDVRELFF. DNA for the CDR3: TGTGCCAGCCAGCCCGAAGGGGATGTAAGGGAGCTGTTTTTT.